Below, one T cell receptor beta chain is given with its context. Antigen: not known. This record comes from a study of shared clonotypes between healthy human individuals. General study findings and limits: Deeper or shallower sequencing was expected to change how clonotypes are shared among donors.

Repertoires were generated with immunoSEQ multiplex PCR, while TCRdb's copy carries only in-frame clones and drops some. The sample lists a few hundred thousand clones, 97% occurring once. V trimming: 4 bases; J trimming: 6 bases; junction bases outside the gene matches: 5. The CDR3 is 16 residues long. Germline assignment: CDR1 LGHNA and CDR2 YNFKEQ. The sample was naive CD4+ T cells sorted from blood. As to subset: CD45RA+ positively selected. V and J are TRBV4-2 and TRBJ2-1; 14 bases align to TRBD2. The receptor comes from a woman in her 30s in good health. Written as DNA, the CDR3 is TGTGCCAGCAGCCCGGGACTAGCGGGAGTCACCAATGAGCAGTTCTTC. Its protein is CASSPGLAGVTNEQFF.